This T cell receptor beta chain was identified in a study of control samples from healthy donors and cancer patients. Libraries were prepared by immunoSEQ multiplex PCR; TCRdb keeps only in-frame clonotypes and omits some of them. The table lists about 130,000 clones, 80% to 95% of them singletons. The specimen sequenced was blood. The TCR comes from a woman aged 45-65 years in good health.

The CDR3 DNA sequence: TGCGCCAGCAGCAATACGGGACAGGGAGGAAACACCATATATTTT. Protein sequence: CASSNTGQGGNTIYF. This sequence joins TRBV5-1 and TRBJ1-3; 9 bases align to TRBD1. CDR1 SGHRS and CDR2 YFSETQ come from the germline V gene. Trimming removed 4 bases from V and 4 bases from J; junction bases left unmatched: 6. The CDR3 contains 15 residues.